This is a list of T cell receptor beta chains from one sample in a study of persistence of HIV-infected CD4 T cells. The data were produced by immunoSEQ multiplex PCR, yet TCRdb's version contains in-frame clones alone and is incomplete. The data contain about 36,000 clones, roughly 84% of them singletons. Their recognized antigens are unknown. This specimen was cultured CD4+ T cells from PBMCs, taken from a patient who received antiretroviral therapy. The receptor source for this set is an adult with HIV. The donor label of this sample is uncertain. CDR3s leave out the opening cysteine and the closing phenylalanine or tryptophan. The listing skips clone size in some rows; elsewhere it reads once, few, many or a size class.

v_call	cdr3_length	clone_size	j_call	cdr3_aa
TRBV28	14	NA	TRBJ2-3	ASSLGVYSSTDTQY
TRBV7-3	13	NA	TRBJ2-1	ASSYGQGWVNEQF
TRBV11-2	9	NA	TRBJ2-7	ASSLSGEQY
TRBV19	13	once	TRBJ2-5	ASSARRGALETQY
TRBV3-1/TRBV3-2	13	NA	TRBJ2-7	ASSDRDTSLGEQY
TRBV2	13	few	TRBJ2-1	ASRARGTGENEQF
TRBV2	11	few	TRBJ1-1	ASNQDRETEAF
TRBV28	10	NA	TRBJ1-2	ASSYGRPGYT
TRBV7-9	14	NA	TRBJ1-4	ASMFYLSATNEKLF
TRBV27	11	few	TRBJ2-6	ASRTSGANVLT
TRBV28	15	NA	TRBJ2-1	ASSPGGGQGPFNEQF
TRBV27	10	few	TRBJ1-2	ASGRQSYGYT
TRBV19	14	NA	TRBJ1-2	ASSIGATWRDYGYT
TRBV29-1	11	few	TRBJ2-3	SVEFSGADTQY
TRBV27	13	NA	TRBJ2-7	ASSLREGASYEQY
TRBV28	14	NA	TRBJ2-7	ASSLIRQGGMDEQY
TRBV3-1/TRBV3-2	14	NA	TRBJ1-6	ASSQWAGLSHSPLH
TRBV18	11	NA	TRBJ1-2	ASRAGTAGGYT
TRBV7-9	16	NA	TRBJ2-3	ASSWVAGDVLSTDTQY
TRBV2	11	few	TRBJ1-5	ASTWRVDQPQH
TRBV9	11	NA	TRBJ2-5	ASSTTGRETQY
TRBV3-1/TRBV3-2	14	NA	TRBJ2-7	ASSPRTGLAIYEQY
TRBV20-1	12	few	TRBJ2-7	SASPFQGGDEQY
TRBV3-1/TRBV3-2	13	few	TRBJ2-3	ASRQGGRGPDTQY
TRBV13	9	NA	TRBJ2-1	ASSVHNEQF
TRBV29-1	12	NA	TRBJ2-2	SVVGTGRAGELF
TRBV6-5	13	NA	TRBJ1-3	ASRLSGGSGNTIY
TRBV28	13	NA	TRBJ2-3	ASSLPGARGDTQY
TRBV2	18	NA	TRBJ2-2	ASSEPNSLAGGPDTGELF
TRBV6-2/TRBV6-3	14	NA	TRBJ1-4	ASSKPPGGGREKLF
TRBV21-1	17	NA	TRBJ2-1	ASSKPGTSGGPVNNEQF
TRBV7-9	11	once	TRBJ2-1	ASSGGAYNEQF
TRBV6-5	11	NA	TRBJ2-7	ASTVTGPYEQY
TRBV29-1	8	medium-sized	TRBJ1-4	SVRNEKLF
TRBV15	13	NA	TRBJ2-2	ATSRGGPFTGELF
TRBV6-5	11	NA	TRBJ1-5	ASSRDTDQPQH
TRBV19	12	NA	TRBJ1-1	ASSIAGGNTEAF
TRBV27	12	NA	TRBJ2-3	ASSLSWAGDTQY
TRBV7-9	13	NA	TRBJ1-2	ASSQGQGDGYGYT
TRBV15	12	NA	TRBJ2-5	ATSKTGYQETQY
TRBV19	14	once	TRBJ1-5	ASSIRGASSNQPQH
TRBV11-2	10	once	TRBJ1-6	ASSSQGSPLH
TRBV2	13	NA	TRBJ2-7	ASSDRLGAVYEQY
TRBV23-1	17	NA	TRBJ1-5	ASSQSRSPVQNSNQPQH
TRBV14	14	NA	TRBJ2-4	ASSGDTALAKNIQY
TRBV13	16	NA	TRBJ1-6	ASSQWTGLSSYNSPLH
TRBV10-3	12	once	TRBJ2-7	AISMDRTTYEQY
TRBV7-2	11	once	TRBJ1-2	ASSVRDRDGYT
TRBV28	13	NA	TRBJ1-2	AGSITGSFQSGYT